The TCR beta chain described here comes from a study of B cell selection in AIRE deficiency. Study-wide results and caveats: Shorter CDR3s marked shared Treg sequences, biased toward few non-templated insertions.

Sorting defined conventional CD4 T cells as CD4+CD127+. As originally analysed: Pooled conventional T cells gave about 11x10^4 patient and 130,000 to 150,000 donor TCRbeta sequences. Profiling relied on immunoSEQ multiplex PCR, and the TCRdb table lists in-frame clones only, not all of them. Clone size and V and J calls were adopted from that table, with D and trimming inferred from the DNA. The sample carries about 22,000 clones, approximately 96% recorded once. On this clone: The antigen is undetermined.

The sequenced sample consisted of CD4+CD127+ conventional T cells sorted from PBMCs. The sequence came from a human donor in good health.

CDR3 DNA sequence: TGTGCCAGCAGCCAAGCGCTAGCGGCTTCTAGCACAGATACGCAGTATTTT. Translating gives CASSQALAASSTDTQYF. V usage is TRBV4-2 and J usage is TRBJ2-3; 7 positions agree with TRBD2. After removal of 1 base from V and 0 bases from J, the junction contained 7 bases not matched to a gene. The length of the CDR3 is 17 residues. Germline V gene lookup returns CDR1 LGHNA and CDR2 YNFKEQ.